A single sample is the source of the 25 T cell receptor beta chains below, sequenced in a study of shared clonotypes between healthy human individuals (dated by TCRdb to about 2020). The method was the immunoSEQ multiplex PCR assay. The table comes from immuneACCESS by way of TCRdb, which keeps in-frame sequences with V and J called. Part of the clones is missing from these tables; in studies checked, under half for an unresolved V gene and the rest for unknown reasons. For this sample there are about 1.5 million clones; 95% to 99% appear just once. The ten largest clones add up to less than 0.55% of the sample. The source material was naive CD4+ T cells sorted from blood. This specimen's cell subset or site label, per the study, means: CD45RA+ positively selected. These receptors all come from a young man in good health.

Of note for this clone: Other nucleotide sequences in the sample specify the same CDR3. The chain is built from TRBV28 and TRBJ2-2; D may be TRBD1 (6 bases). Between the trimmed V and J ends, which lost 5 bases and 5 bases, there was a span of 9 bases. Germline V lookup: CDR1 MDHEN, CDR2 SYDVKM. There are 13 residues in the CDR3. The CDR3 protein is CASSLGQTGELFF. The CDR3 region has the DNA TGTGCCAGCAGTCTCGGACAGACCGGGGAGCTGTTTTTT.

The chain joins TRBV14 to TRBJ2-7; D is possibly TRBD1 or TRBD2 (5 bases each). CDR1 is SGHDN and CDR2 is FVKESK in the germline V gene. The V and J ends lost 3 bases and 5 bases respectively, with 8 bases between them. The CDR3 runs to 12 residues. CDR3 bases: TGTGCCAGCAGCCACGGGGCCCACGAGCAGTACTTC. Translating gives CASSHGAHEQYF.

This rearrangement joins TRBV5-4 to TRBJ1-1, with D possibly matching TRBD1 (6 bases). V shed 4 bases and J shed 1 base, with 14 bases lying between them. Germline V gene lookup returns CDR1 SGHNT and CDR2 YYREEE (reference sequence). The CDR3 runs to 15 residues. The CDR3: CASSPSQGSNTEAFF. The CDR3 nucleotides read TGTGCCAGCAGCCCCTCACAGGGTTCGAACACTGAAGCTTTCTTT.

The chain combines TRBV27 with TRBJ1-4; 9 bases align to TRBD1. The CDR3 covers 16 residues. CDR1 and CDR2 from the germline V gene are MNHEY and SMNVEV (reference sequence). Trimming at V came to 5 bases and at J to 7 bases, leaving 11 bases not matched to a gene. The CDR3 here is CASSPSGTGNREKLFF. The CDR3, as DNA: TGTGCCAGCAGTCCCTCAGGGACAGGGAACCGTGAAAAACTGTTTTTT.

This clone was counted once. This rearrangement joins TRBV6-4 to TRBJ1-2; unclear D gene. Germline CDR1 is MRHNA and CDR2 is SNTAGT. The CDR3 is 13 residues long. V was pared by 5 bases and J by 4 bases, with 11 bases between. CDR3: CASSIDGVYGYTF. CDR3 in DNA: TGTGCCAGCAGTATCGACGGAGTCTATGGCTACACCTTC.

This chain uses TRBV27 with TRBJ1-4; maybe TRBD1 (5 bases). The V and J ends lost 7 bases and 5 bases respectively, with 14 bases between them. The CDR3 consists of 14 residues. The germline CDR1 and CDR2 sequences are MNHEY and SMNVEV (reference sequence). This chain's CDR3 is CASTNRGQNEKLFF. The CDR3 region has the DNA TGTGCCAGCACGAACCGGGGCCAGAATGAAAAACTGTTTTTT.

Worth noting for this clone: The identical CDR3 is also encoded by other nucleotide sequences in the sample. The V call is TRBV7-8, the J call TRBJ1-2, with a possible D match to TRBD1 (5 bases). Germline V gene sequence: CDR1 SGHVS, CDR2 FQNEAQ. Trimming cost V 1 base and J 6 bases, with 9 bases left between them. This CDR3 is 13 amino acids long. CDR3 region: CASSLGRGNGYTF. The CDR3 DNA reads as TGTGCCAGCAGCTTAGGTCGGGGGAATGGCTACACCTTC.

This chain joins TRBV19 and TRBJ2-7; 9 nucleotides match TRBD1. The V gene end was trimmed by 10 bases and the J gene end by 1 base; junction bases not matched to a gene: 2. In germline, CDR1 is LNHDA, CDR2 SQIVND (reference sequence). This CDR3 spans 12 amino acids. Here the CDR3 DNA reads TGTGCCACCGGGACAGGGTCCTACGAGCAGTACTTC. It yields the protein CATGTGSYEQYF.

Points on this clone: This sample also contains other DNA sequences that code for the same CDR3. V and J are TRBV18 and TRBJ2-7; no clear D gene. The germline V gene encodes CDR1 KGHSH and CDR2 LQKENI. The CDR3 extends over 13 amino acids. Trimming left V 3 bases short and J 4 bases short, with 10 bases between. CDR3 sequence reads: CASSPPSNYEQYF. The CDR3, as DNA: TGTGCCAGCTCACCCCCCTCCAATTACGAGCAGTACTTC.

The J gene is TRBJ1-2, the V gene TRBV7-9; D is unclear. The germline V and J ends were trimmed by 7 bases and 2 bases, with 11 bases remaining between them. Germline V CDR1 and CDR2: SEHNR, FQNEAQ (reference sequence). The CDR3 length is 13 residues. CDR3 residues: CASMKEFNYGYTF. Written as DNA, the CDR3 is TGTGCCAGCATGAAGGAATTCAACTATGGCTACACCTTC. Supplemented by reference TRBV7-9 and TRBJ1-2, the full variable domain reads DTGVSQNPRHKITKRGQNVTFRCDPISEHNRLYWYRQTLGQGPEFLTYFQNEAQLEKSRLLSDRFSAERPKGSFSTLEIQRTEQGDSAMYLCASMKEFNYGYTFGSGTRLTVV.

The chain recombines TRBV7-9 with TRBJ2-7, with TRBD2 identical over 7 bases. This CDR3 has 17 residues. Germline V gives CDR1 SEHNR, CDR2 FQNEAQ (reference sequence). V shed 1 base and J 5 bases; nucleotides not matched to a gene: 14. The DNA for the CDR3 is TGTGCCAGCAGCTTAGATAGGGGAGGGCGACTACGGGACGAGCAGTACTTC. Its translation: CASSLDRGGRLRDEQYF. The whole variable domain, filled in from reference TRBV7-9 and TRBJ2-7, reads DTGVSQNPRHKITKRGQNVTFRCDPISEHNRLYWYRQTLGQGPEFLTYFQNEAQLEKSRLLSDRFSAERPKGSFSTLEIQRTEQGDSAMYLCASSLDRGGRLRDEQYFGPGTRLTVT.

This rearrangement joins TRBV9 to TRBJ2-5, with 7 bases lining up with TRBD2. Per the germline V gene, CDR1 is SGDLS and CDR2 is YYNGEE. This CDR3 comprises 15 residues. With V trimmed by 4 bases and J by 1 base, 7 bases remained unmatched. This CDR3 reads CASSPSGVPQETQYF. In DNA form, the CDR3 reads TGTGCCAGCAGCCCGAGCGGGGTCCCCCAAGAGACCCAGTACTTC. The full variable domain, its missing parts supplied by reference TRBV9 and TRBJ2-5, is DSGVTQTPKHLITATGQRVTLRCSPRSGDLSVYWYQQSLDQGLQFLIQYYNGEERAKGNILERFSAQQFPDLHSELNLSSLELGDSALYFCASSPSGVPQETQYFGPGTRLLVL.

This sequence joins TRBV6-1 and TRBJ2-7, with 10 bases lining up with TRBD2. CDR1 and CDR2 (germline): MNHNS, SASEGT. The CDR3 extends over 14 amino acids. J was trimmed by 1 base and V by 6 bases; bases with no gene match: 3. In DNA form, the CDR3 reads TGTGCCAGCAGAGATAGCGGGAGGTCCTACGAGCAGTACTTC. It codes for CASRDSGRSYEQYF.

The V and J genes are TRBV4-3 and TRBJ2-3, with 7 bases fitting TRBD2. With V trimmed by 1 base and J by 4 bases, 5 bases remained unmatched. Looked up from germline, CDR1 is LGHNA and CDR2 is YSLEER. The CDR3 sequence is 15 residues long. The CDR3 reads CASSQVGLAADTQYF. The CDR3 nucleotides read TGCGCCAGCAGCCAAGTAGGGCTAGCGGCAGATACGCAGTATTTT.

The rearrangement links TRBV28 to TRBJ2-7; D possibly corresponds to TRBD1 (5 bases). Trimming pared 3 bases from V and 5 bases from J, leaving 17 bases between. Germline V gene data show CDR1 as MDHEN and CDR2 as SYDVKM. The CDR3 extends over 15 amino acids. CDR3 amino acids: CASSFLQGDYNEQYF. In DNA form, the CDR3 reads TGTGCCAGCAGTTTCCTCCAGGGCGATTATAACGAGCAGTACTTC.

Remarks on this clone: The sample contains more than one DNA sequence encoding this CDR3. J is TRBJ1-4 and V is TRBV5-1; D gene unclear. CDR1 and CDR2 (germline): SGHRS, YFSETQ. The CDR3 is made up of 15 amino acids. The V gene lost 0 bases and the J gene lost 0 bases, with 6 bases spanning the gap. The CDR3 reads CASSLDGATNEKLFF. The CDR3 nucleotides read TGCGCCAGCAGCTTGGACGGCGCAACTAATGAAAAACTGTTTTTT.

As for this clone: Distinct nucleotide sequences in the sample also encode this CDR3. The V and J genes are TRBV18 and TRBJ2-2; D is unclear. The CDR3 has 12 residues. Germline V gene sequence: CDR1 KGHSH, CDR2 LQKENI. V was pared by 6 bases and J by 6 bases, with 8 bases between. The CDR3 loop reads CASSPRAGELFF. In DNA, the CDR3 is TGTGCCAGCTCCCCCCGCGCCGGGGAGCTGTTTTTT.

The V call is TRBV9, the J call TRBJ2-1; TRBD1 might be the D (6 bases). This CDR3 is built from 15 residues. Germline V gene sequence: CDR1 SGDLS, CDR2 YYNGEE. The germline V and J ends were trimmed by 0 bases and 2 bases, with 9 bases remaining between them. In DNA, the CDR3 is TGTGCCAGCAGCGTAGATGGGACAACCTACAATGAGCAGTTCTTC. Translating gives CASSVDGTTYNEQFF.

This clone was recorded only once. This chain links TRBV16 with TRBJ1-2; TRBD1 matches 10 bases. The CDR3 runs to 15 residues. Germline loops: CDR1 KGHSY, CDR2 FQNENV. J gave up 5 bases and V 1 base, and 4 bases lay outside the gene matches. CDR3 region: CASSQFGTGEYGYTF. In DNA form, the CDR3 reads TGTGCCAGCAGCCAATTTGGGACAGGGGAGTATGGCTACACCTTC.

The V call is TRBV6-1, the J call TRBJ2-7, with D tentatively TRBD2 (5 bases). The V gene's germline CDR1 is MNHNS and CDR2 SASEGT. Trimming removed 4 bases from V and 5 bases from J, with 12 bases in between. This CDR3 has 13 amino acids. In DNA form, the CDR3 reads TGTGCCAGCAGTGCCGACTACTCTCACGAGCAGTACTTC. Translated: CASSADYSHEQYF.

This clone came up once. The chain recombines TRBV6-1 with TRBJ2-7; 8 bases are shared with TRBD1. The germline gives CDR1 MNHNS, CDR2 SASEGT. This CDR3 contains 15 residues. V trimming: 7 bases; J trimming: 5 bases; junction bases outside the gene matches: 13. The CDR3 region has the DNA TGTGCCAGCACCCCCGCGACAGGGGTCCTCCACGAGCAGTACTTC. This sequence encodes CASTPATGVLHEQYF.

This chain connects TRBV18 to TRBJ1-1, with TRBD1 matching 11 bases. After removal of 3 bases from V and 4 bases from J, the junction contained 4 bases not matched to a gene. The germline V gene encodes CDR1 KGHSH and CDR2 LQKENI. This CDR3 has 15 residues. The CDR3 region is CASSPSGTGGTEAFF. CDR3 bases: TGTGCCAGCTCACCCTCCGGGACAGGGGGCACTGAAGCTTTCTTT. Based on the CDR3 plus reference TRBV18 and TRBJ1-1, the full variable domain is NAGVMQNPRHLVRRRGQEARLRCSPMKGHSHVYWYRQLPEEGLKFMVYLQKENIIDESGMPKERFSAEFPKEGPSILRIQQVVRGDSAAYFCASSPSGTGGTEAFFGQGTRLTVV.

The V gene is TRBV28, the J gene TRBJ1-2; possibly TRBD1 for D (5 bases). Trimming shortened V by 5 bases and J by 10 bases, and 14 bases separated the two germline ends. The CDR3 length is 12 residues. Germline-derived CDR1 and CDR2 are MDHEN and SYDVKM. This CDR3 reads CASSTLGHYYTF. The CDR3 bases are TGTGCCAGCAGTACCTTAGGACATTACTACACCTTC.

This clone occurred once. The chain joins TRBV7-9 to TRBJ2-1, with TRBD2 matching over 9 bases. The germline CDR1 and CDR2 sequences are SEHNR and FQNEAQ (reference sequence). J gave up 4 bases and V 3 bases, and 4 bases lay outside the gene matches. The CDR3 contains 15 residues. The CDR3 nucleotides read TGTGCCAGCAGCTTCAGTCTAGCGGGGTACAATGAGCAGTTCTTC. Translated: CASSFSLAGYNEQFF.

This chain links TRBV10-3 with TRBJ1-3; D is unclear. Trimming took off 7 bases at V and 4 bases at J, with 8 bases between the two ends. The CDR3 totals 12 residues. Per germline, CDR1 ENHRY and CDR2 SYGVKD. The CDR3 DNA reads TGTGCCATCACTGATCAGGGAAACACCATATATTTT. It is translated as CAITDQGNTIYF.